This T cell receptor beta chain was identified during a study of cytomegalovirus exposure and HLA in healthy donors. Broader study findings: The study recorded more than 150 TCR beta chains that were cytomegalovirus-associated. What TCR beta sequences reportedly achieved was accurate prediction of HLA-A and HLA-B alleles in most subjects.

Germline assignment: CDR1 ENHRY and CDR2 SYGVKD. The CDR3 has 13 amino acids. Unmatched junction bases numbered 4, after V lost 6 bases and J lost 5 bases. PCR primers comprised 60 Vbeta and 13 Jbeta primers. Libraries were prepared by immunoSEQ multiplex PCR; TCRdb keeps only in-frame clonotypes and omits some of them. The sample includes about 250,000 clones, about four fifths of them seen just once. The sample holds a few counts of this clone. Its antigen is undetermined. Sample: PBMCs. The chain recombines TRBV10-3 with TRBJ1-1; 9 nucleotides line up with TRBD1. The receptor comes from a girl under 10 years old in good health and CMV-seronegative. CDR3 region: CAIRDRGETEAFF. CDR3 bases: TGTGCCATCAGGGACAGGGGTGAAACTGAAGCTTTCTTT.